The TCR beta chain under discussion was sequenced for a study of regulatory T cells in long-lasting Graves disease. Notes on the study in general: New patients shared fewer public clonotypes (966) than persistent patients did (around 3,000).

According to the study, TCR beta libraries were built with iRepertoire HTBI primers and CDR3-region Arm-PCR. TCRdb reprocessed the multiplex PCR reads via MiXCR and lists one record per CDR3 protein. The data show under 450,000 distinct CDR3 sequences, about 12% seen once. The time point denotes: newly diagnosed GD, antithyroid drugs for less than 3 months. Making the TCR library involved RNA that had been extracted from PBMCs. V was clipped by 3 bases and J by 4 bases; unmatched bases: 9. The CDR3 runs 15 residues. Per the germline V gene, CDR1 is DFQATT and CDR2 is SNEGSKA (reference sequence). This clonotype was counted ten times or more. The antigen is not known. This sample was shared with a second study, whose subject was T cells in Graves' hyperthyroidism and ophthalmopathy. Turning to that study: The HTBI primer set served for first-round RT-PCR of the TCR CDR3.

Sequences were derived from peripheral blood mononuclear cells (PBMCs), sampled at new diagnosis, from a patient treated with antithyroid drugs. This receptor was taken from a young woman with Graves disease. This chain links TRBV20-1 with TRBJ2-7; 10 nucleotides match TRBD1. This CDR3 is CSASSRDRGRYEQYF. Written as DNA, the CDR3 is TGCAGTGCTAGTTCGAGGGACAGGGGAAGGTACGAGCAGTACTTC.